The 27 T cell receptor beta chains presented below share a single source sample, sequenced in a study of cytotoxic CD8 clonotypes in ibrutinib-treated CLL. Libraries were prepared by immunoSEQ multiplex PCR; TCRdb keeps only in-frame clonotypes and omits some of them. This sample carries some 50,000 clones, around 68% of them seen once, and the ten largest clones take roughly 12%. The starting material was PBMCs, obtained after 12 months of ibrutinib treatment. The origin of the receptors is a human donor with chronic lymphocytic leukemia.

This chain connects TRBV27 to TRBJ2-3; D is undetermined. V lost 3 bases and J lost 2, with 9 bases in between. This CDR3 comprises 14 residues. CDR1 is MNHEY, CDR2 SMNVEV, per germline (reference sequence). The CDR3 DNA reads as TGTGCCAGCAGTTTGATACCCATCACAGATACGCAGTATTTT. Translation gives CASSLIPITDTQYF.

The chain combines TRBV10-3 with TRBJ2-4, with 7 bases identical to TRBD1. V gave up 2 bases and J gave up 3 bases; unmatched junction bases: 10. Germline lookup yields CDR1 ENHRY and CDR2 SYGVKD. The CDR3 spans 17 residues. The DNA for the CDR3 is TGTGCCATCAGTGAGAATACAGGGGTAAGGGGCAAAAACATTCAGTACTTC. It codes for CAISENTGVRGKNIQYF.

This clone appeared a single time. V is TRBV29-1 and J is TRBJ2-2, with D perhaps given as TRBD1 or TRBD2 (6 bases each). Germline CDR1 is SQVTM and CDR2 is ANQGSEA. Trimming left V 7 bases short and J 5 bases short, with 14 bases between. CDR3 length: 13 residues. CDR3 DNA: TGCAGCGGGAATCAAGGGGGGACCGGGGAGCTGTTTTTT. As protein: CSGNQGGTGELFF.

The rearrangement uses TRBV2 and TRBJ2-2, with no clear D. Germline V CDR1 and CDR2: SNHLY, FYNNEI. V was pared by 1 base and J by 0 bases, with 9 bases between. CDR3 length equals 16 residues. The CDR3, as DNA: TGTGCCAGCAGTGAAGGGCACCCCACGAACACCGGGGAGCTGTTTTTT. This gives the protein CASSEGHPTNTGELFF.

V gene TRBV6-6 combines with J gene TRBJ2-7; D is perhaps TRBD1 (5 bases). The CDR3 sequence is 14 residues long. Germline CDR1 is MNHNY and CDR2 is SVGAGI (reference sequence). The V end was cut by 2 bases, the J end by 5 bases, with 13 bases between. The CDR3 protein is CASSYLGRVNEQYF. The CDR3 nucleotides read TGTGCCAGCAGTTACCTGGGCAGGGTGAACGAGCAGTACTTC.

This clone was seen a few times. One junction end does not reproduce the germline sequence, and a read error may be involved. This chain uses TRBV7-7 with TRBJ2-3; D might be TRBD2 (6 bases). CDR3 length: 15 amino acids. The germline V gene encodes CDR1 SSHAT and CDR2 FNYEAQ (reference sequence). The CDR3 spells CASSLGGTSTDTQYF. CDR3 nucleotides: TGTGCTAGCAGCTTGGGCGGGACTAGCACAGATACGCAGTATTTT. The full variable domain, with the rest looked up from reference TRBV7-7 and TRBJ2-3, is GAGVSQSPRYKVTKRGQDVTLRCDPISSHATLYWYQQALGQGPEFLTYFNYEAQPDKSGLPSDRFSAERPEGSISTLTIQRTEQRDSAMYRCASSLGGTSTDTQYFGPGTRLTVL.

In this sample, this clone turned up once. V and J are TRBV13 and TRBJ2-1, with 10 bases lining up with TRBD2. J gave up 10 bases and V 5 bases, and 2 bases lay outside the gene matches. The germline V gene has CDR1 PRHDT and CDR2 FYEKMQ (reference sequence). This CDR3 comprises 12 residues. The CDR3 is CASSEGLAEQFF. CDR3 nucleotides: TGTGCCAGCAGCGAGGGACTAGCGGAGCAGTTCTTC.

The chain links TRBV11-3 to TRBJ2-2, with D unresolved. CDR3 length: 15 amino acids. V lost 5 bases and J lost 1, with 11 bases in between. CDR1 and CDR2 from the germline V gene are SGHNT and YENEEA. CDR3: CASSRQDLNTGELFF. The DNA of the CDR3 is TGTGCCAGCAGCCGACAAGACCTGAACACCGGGGAGCTGTTTTTT.

V and J are TRBV5-4 and TRBJ2-5; D possibly corresponds to TRBD2 (6 bases). From germline, CDR1 is SGHNT and CDR2 YYREEE (reference sequence). CDR3 size: 12 residues. V was trimmed by 5 bases and J by 5 bases, leaving 10 bases between them. CDR3 loop: CASRRDFETQYF. The DNA of the CDR3 is TGTGCCAGCAGACGGGACTTCGAGACCCAGTACTTC.

The genes are TRBV10-3 and TRBJ2-1, with D possibly being TRBD1 or TRBD2 (5 bases each). This CDR3 has 12 residues. CDR1 is ENHRY and CDR2 is SYGVKD in the germline V gene. Between the trimmed V and J ends, which lost 3 bases and 10 bases, there was a span of 10 bases. This CDR3 is CAISEMRDEQFF. As DNA, the CDR3 is TGTGCCATCAGTGAAATGAGGGACGAGCAGTTCTTC.

The V call is TRBV7-9, the J call TRBJ2-7, with TRBD1 matching 7 bases. The CDR3 is 15 residues long. V dropped 5 bases and J dropped 0; count of bases not matched to a gene: 7. Germline V gives CDR1 SEHNR, CDR2 FQNEAQ (reference sequence). The CDR3 reads CASSAQGPTSYEQYF. Written as DNA, the CDR3 is TGTGCCAGCAGCGCACAGGGGCCGACCTCCTACGAGCAGTACTTC. The whole variable domain, filled in from reference TRBV7-9 and TRBJ2-7, reads DTGVSQNPRHKITKRGQNVTFRCDPISEHNRLYWYRQTLGQGPEFLTYFQNEAQLEKSRLLSDRFSAERPKGSFSTLEIQRTEQGDSAMYLCASSAQGPTSYEQYFGPGTRLTVT.

This clone was found once. J is TRBJ1-1 and V is TRBV5-1, with 8 bases that match TRBD1. The CDR3 loop spans 15 amino acids. The germline gives CDR1 SGHRS, CDR2 YFSETQ. V trimming: 4 bases; J trimming: 1 base; junction bases outside the gene matches: 6. The DNA for the CDR3 is TGCGCCAGCAGCCCCTGGACAGGGCAGAACACTGAAGCTTTCTTT. As protein: CASSPWTGQNTEAFF.

This clone has a handful of counts. The chain combines TRBV30 with TRBJ1-2, with D hard to call. CDR1 and CDR2 (germline): GTSNPN, SVGIG (reference sequence). The CDR3 extends over 13 amino acids. Trimming removed 2 bases from V and 8 bases from J, with 15 bases in between. The CDR3 region is CAWSTGSRWGYTF. The DNA of the CDR3 is TGTGCCTGGAGTACCGGGTCAAGGTGGGGCTACACCTTC.

The chain couples TRBV9 to TRBJ2-1; 8 nucleotides align to TRBD2. This CDR3 is 15 amino acids long. Germline V gives CDR1 SGDLS, CDR2 YYNGEE. V gave up 2 bases and J gave up 6 bases; unmatched junction bases: 7. This chain's CDR3 is CASSVAAGGPNEQFF. DNA of the CDR3: TGTGCCAGCAGCGTTGCGGCGGGGGGCCCCAATGAGCAGTTCTTC.

This clone was seen only a few times. The chain employs TRBV4-2 and TRBJ1-3; TRBD1 might be the D (5 bases). Germline V CDR1 and CDR2: LGHNA, YNFKEQ. CDR3 length equals 18 residues. V was shortened by 0 bases and J by 0 bases, with 15 bases between the two germline ends. The CDR3 nucleotides read TGTGCCAGCAGCCAAGAAAGCCCACAGGCGAGCTCTGGAAACACCATATATTTT. It codes for CASSQESPQASSGNTIYF.

This clone has only a few counts. The rearrangement uses TRBV10-1 and TRBJ2-5; D is tentatively TRBD1 or TRBD2 (6 bases each). The V gene lost 2 bases and the J gene lost 5 bases, with 12 bases spanning the gap. The V gene's germline CDR1 is WNHNN and CDR2 SYGVQD (reference sequence). The CDR3 consists of 14 residues. In DNA form, the CDR3 reads TGCGCCAGCAGTGAGGGAGGGGGAAAGGAGACCCAGTACTTC. Its protein is CASSEGGGKETQYF.

This rearrangement joins TRBV11-2 to TRBJ2-1; TRBD2 is a possible D gene (5 bases). In germline, CDR1 is SGHAT, CDR2 FQNNGV. The CDR3 is made up of 14 amino acids. V was trimmed by 6 bases and J by 4 bases, leaving 13 bases between them. The CDR3: CASRFTGIYNEQFF. The CDR3 nucleotides are TGTGCCAGCAGATTTACGGGGATTTACAATGAGCAGTTCTTC.

This clone turned up a few times. The chain has TRBV19 and TRBJ2-7; D assignment may be TRBD1 or TRBD2 (6 bases each). V gave up 2 bases and J gave up 2 bases, with 10 bases separating them. Germline-derived CDR1 and CDR2 are LNHDA and SQIVND (reference sequence). This CDR3 has 14 amino acids. This CDR3 reads CASSIMGGPYEQYF. CDR3 nucleotide sequence: TGTGCCAGTAGTATAATGGGGGGCCCCTACGAGCAGTACTTC.

CDR3 loop: CASSLTGYEQYF. The CDR3 coding sequence is TGTGCCAGCAGCTTAACGGGTTACGAGCAGTACTTC. The gene calls are TRBV11-3 and TRBJ2-7; D gene unclear. The CDR3 is 12 amino acids. The germline gives CDR1 SGHNT, CDR2 YENEEA. V was clipped by 2 bases and J by 4 bases, with 6 bases between them. Based on the CDR3 plus reference TRBV11-3 and TRBJ2-7, the full variable domain is EAGVVQSPRYKIIEKKQPVAFWCNPISGHNTLYWYLQNLGQGPELLIRYENEEAVDDSQLPKDRFSAERLKGVDSTLKIQPAELGDSAVYLCASSLTGYEQYFGPGTRLTVT.

Comments on this clone: The germline gene is not matched at one end of the junction; a read error may be the cause. The rearrangement links TRBV2 to TRBJ1-4, with TRBD1 as a possible D gene (6 bases). The CDR3 has 15 amino acids. Germline V gene lookup returns CDR1 SNHLY and CDR2 FYNNEI. CDR3 loop: CASSGRGAPNEKLFF. The CDR3 region has the DNA TGTGCCAGCAGCGGACGGGGGGCACCGAATGAAAAACTGTTTTTC.

The rearrangement links TRBV6-6 to TRBJ1-2; the D is unclear. The germline V gene has CDR1 MNHNY and CDR2 SVGAGI (reference sequence). Trimming stripped 0 bases from V and 1 base from J, with 9 bases between. The CDR3 extends over 15 amino acids. CDR3 region: CASSYSISHNYGYTF. CDR3 nucleotide sequence: TGTGCCAGCAGTTACTCGATTAGCCATAACTATGGCTACACCTTC.

In this sample, this clone turned up once. This chain links TRBV7-6 with TRBJ1-4; the match to TRBD1 covers 7 bases. J was trimmed by 4 bases and V by 3 bases; bases with no gene match: 8. The germline gives CDR1 SGHVS, CDR2 FNYEAQ. This CDR3 region has 16 residues. CDR3 in DNA: TGTGCCAGCAGCTTTACCCCGGGACAGAGTAATGAAAAACTGTTTTTT. Translated: CASSFTPGQSNEKLFF.

This sequence joins TRBV2 and TRBJ1-2; TRBD1 might be the D (6 bases). The length of the CDR3 is 14 residues. V gave up 7 bases and J gave up 8 bases, with 20 bases separating them. Germline V gene lookup returns CDR1 SNHLY and CDR2 FYNNEI. CDR3 in DNA: TGTGCCAGCACCCCCGTCGGGGGGGCAGGGGGCTACACCTTC. It encodes CASTPVGGAGGYTF.

The rearrangement links TRBV5-1 to TRBJ1-3; no reliable D call. V lost 3 bases to trimming and J lost 4 bases, with 11 bases between them. Germline V CDR1 and CDR2: SGHRS, YFSETQ. The CDR3 is made up of 14 amino acids. CDR3 loop: CASSSQSAGNTIYF. The CDR3 bases are TGCGCCAGCAGCTCCCAATCGGCCGGAAACACCATATATTTT.

The chain links TRBV19 to TRBJ1-2, with D perhaps matching TRBD1 (6 bases). The germline V gene has CDR1 LNHDA and CDR2 SQIVND (reference sequence). The ends were cut back, 6 bases at V and 0 bases at J, with 17 bases in the middle. The CDR3 loop spans 16 amino acids. CDR3 sequence reads: CASRGAREPANYGYTF. In DNA form, the CDR3 reads TGTGCCAGTAGGGGGGCCAGGGAGCCGGCTAACTATGGCTACACCTTC.

This rearrangement joins TRBV5-1 to TRBJ2-7; 9 bases are a match to TRBD1. Per germline, CDR1 SGHRS and CDR2 YFSETQ. The CDR3 extends over 15 amino acids. The junction had 7 bases not matched to a gene; V was cut back by 0 bases and J by 6 bases. CDR3 DNA sequence: TGCGCCAGCAGCTTGGGAAGGGACAGGGCTCCCGAGCAGTACTTC. As protein: CASSLGRDRAPEQYF. Complete variable domain (other parts from reference TRBV5-1 and TRBJ2-7): KAGVTQTPRYLIKTRGQQVTLSCSPISGHRSVSWYQQTPGQGLQFLFEYFSETQRNKGNFPGRFSGRQFSNSRSEMNVSTLELGDSALYLCASSLGRDRAPEQYFGPGTRLTVT.

The chain recombines TRBV7-2 with TRBJ2-5; D gene unclear. This CDR3 has 15 amino acids. V lost 2 bases, J lost 4 bases, and 14 bases lay in between. Germline V gene data show CDR1 as SGHTA and CDR2 as FQGNSA. For the CDR3, the DNA is TGTGCCAGCAGCTTATCTTGGCTAGTTGCAGAGACCCAGTACTTC. Its protein product is CASSLSWLVAETQYF.